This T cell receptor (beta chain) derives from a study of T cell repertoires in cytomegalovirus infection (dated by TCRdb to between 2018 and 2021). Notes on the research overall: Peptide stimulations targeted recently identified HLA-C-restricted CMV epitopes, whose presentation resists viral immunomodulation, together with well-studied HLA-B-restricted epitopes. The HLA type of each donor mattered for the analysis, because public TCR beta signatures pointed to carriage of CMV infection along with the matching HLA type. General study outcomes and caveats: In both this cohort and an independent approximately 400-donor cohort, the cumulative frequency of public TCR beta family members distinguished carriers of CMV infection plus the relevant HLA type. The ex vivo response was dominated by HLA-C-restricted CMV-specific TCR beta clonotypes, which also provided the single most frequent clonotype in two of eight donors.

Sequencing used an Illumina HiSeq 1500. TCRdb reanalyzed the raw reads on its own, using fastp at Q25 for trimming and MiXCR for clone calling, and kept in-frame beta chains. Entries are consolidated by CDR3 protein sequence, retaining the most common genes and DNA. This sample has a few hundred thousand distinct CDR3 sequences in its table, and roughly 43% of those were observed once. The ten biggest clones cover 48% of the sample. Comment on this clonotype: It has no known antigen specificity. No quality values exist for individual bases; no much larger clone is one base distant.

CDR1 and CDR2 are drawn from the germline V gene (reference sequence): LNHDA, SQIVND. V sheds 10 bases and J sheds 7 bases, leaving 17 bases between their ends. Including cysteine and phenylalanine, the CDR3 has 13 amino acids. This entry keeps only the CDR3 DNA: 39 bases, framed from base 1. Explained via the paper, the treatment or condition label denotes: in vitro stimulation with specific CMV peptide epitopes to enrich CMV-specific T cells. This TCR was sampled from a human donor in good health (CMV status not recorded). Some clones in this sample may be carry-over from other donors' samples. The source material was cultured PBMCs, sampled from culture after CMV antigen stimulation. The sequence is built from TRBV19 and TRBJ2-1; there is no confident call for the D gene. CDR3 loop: CATSRSGLNEQFF. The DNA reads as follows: TGTGCCACATCCAGGTCTGGTTTGAATGAGCAGTTCTTC. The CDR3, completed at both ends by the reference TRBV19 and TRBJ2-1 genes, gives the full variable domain DGGITQSPKYLFRKEGQNVTLSCEQNLNHDAMYWYRQDPGQGLRLIYYSQIVNDFQKGDIAEGYSVSREKKESFPLTVTSAQKNPTAFYLCATSRSGLNEQFFGPGTRLTVL.